Listed below are T cell receptor beta chains from one sample, sequenced in a study of cytomegalovirus exposure and HLA in healthy donors. Assay: immunoSEQ multiplex PCR; the TCRdb copy retains only in-frame clones and omits some. Among roughly 190,000 clones listed, roughly 73% were seen once. Sequenced material: PBMCs. These receptors were taken from a woman in her 30s in good health and CMV-seronegative. Both conserved end residues are part of each CDR3. D genes are given only for firm matches.

v_call	j_call	d_call	cdr3_aa
TRBV9	TRBJ2-1	TRBD2	CASSVGGMASGSYANEQFF
TRBV11-2	TRBJ1-6	-	CASSLGTGSSYNSPLHF
TRBV4-2	TRBJ2-4	-	CASSHGGAKNIQYF
TRBV5-1	TRBJ2-6	-	CASSLIAGLTGGANVLTF
TRBV19	TRBJ1-5	TRBD1	CASSITGDSNQPQHF
TRBV7-2	TRBJ2-6	TRBD1	CASSLGDRGRGANVLTF
TRBV9	TRBJ2-7	TRBD2	CASSPAGGGLSSYEQYF
TRBV4-1	TRBJ2-5	TRBD2	CASSLSRTTGGETQYF
TRBV6-5	TRBJ2-1	TRBD1	CASSSGLTGSYNEQFF
TRBV7-2	TRBJ1-1	TRBD1	CASSPGTGGRGTEAFF
TRBV19	TRBJ1-1	-	CATLGGNTEAFF
TRBV11-2	TRBJ1-2	-	CASSSKGVGYGYTF
TRBV7-2	TRBJ2-6	-	CASSLVGGATGANVLTF
TRBV5-1	TRBJ2-1	TRBD1	CASSRDSSREQFF
TRBV25-1	TRBJ2-1	-	CASSETHSGGDEQFF
TRBV15	TRBJ1-5	-	CATGYRGNQPQHF
TRBV11-2	TRBJ1-5	TRBD1	CASSLSGQGGNQPQHF
TRBV18	TRBJ2-1	TRBD2	CASSHDRLAAYNEQFF
TRBV29-1	TRBJ2-3	-	CSVDLALTDTQYF
TRBV15	-	-	CATSRDRLAGEQYF
TRBV27	TRBJ2-7	-	CASSERTLSSYEQYF
TRBV7-2	TRBJ2-5	TRBD1	CASSSYYLTGETQYF
TRBV2	TRBJ2-5	TRBD1	CASTGTVQETQYF
TRBV5-6	TRBJ1-5	-	CASSFYSINQPQHF
TRBV27	TRBJ2-6	-	CAREIRTVSGANVLTF
TRBV7-2	TRBJ1-3	-	CASSPQSVSGNTIYF
TRBV5-4	TRBJ2-6	-	CASSWELSGANVLTF
TRBV7-3	TRBJ2-5	-	CASSPQTTGTQYF
TRBV7-9	TRBJ2-3	-	CASSLPADTQYF
TRBV29-1	TRBJ2-7	TRBD2	CSVGGGPLAGVTEQYF
TRBV15	TRBJ1-2	-	CATSRDLSQGLGYTF
TRBV11-2	TRBJ2-1	TRBD2	CASSSYKGRAYNEQFF
TRBV9	TRBJ2-1	-	CASSVYLQSSYNEQFF
TRBV7-2	TRBJ2-1	-	CASSLESGATYNEQFF
TRBV2	TRBJ2-7	-	CASSDSLGYEQYF
TRBV18	TRBJ2-5	TRBD2	CASSPPPAGGETQYF
TRBV5-4	-	TRBD2	CASSLLLAGGYYEQYF
TRBV29-1	TRBJ2-3	TRBD1	CSVDLGGRTDTQYF
TRBV10-2	TRBJ2-1	TRBD2	CASSVVVAGGLALLEQFF
TRBV2	TRBJ1-2	-	CASSRGVLYGYTF
TRBV4-2	TRBJ2-5	TRBD2	CASSQGPPSGGAQETQYF